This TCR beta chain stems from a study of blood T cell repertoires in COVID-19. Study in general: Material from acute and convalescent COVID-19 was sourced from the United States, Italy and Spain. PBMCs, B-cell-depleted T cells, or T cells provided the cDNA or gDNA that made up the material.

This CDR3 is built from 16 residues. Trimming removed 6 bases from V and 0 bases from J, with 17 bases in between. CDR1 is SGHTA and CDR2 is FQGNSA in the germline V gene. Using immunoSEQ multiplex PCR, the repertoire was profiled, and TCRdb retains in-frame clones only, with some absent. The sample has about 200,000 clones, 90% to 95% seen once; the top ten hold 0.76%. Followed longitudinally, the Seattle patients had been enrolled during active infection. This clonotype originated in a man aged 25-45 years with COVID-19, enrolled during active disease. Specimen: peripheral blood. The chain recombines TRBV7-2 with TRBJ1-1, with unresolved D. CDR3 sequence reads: CASSTAAVRMNTEAFF. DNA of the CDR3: TGTGCCAGCAGTACCGCGGCGGTACGGATGAACACTGAAGCTTTCTTT.